The 7 T cell receptor beta chains listed next were all sequenced from one sample in a study of neurological immune-mediated disorders. TCRdb reprocessed the 5' RACE reads with MiXCR, giving one entry per CDR3 protein. The table shows nearly 45,000 distinct CDR3 sequences, with under 25% occurring only once. Sample time point: technical triplicate 3. Sequencing was performed on PBMCs. Source of these receptors: a man in his fifties or sixties with HTLV-1-associated myelopathy (HAM/TSP).

Ten or more counts support this clonotype. The chain combines TRBV20-1 with TRBJ2-1; 11 nucleotides match TRBD1. The V and J ends lost 6 bases and 0 bases, in that order; junction bases with no gene match: 13. In germline, CDR1 is DFQATT, CDR2 SNEGSKA (reference sequence). CDR3 length equals 18 residues. This chain's CDR3 is CSASPGQGAGSSYNEQFF. The DNA of the CDR3 is TGCAGTGCCAGTCCCGGACAGGGGGCGGGAAGCTCCTACAATGAGCAGTTCTTC.

The sample holds many counts of this clonotype. The chain employs TRBV6-5 and TRBJ2-3; maybe TRBD1 (6 bases). V dropped 0 bases and J dropped 5 bases, with 18 bases sitting between them. Germline-derived CDR1 and CDR2 are MNHEY and SVGAGI. The CDR3 runs to 17 residues. The CDR3 DNA is TGTGCCAGCAGTTACTCGATCGTGCACAGGGCCAGAGATACGCAGTATTTT. Protein: CASSYSIVHRARDTQYF.

This clonotype was detected many times. This chain connects TRBV20-1 to TRBJ1-1; maybe TRBD1 (5 bases). This CDR3 spans 14 amino acids. V was pared by 6 bases and J by 4 bases, with 18 bases between. CDR1 and CDR2 from the germline V gene are DFQATT and SNEGSKA (reference sequence). The CDR3 sequence is CSAPAGAGSTEAFF. DNA for the CDR3: TGCAGTGCCCCCGCTGGGGCGGGTAGCACTGAAGCTTTCTTT.

In the case of this clonotype: The junction departs from the called germline gene at one end, perhaps through a read error. The rearrangement joins TRBV3-1 to TRBJ2-5, with 7 nucleotides matching TRBD2. The CDR3 extends over 17 amino acids. Per the germline V gene, CDR1 is LGHDT and CDR2 is YNNKEL (reference sequence). The CDR3 bases are TGTGCCAGCATCCAAGAGGTTCGCGGCGGGAGCGGGGAGACCCAGTACTTC. Amino acid sequence: CASIQEVRGGSGETQYF.

This clonotype was counted a few times. This sequence joins TRBV2 and TRBJ2-1; TRBD1 aligns across 7 bases. Trimming cost V 6 bases and J 11 bases; bases outside gene matches: 7. This CDR3 has 12 amino acids. The V gene's germline CDR1 is SNHLY and CDR2 FYNNEI. The CDR3 DNA reads TGTGCCAGCAGGGATGGACAGGCCAAGCAGTTCTTC. Protein product: CASRDGQAKQFF.

This clonotype was recorded many times. V and J are TRBV20-1 and TRBJ2-7, with 7 positions matching TRBD1. This CDR3 is 15 amino acids long. Per germline, CDR1 DFQATT and CDR2 SNEGSKA (reference sequence). J was trimmed by 1 base and V by 3 bases; bases with no gene match: 9. The CDR3 loop reads CSASNRDSFSYEQYF. CDR3 nucleotide sequence: TGCAGTGCTAGCAATCGGGACAGCTTTTCCTACGAGCAGTACTTC.

V is TRBV27 and J is TRBJ2-5; possible D gene TRBD1, 6 bases. The CDR3 is 15 amino acids. The V gene lost 2 bases and the J gene lost 2 bases, with 12 bases spanning the gap. In germline, CDR1 is MNHEY, CDR2 SMNVEV (reference sequence). The CDR3 spells CASSLGQGMQETQYF. The CDR3 nucleotides are TGTGCCAGCAGTTTAGGTCAGGGGATGCAAGAGACCCAGTACTTC.